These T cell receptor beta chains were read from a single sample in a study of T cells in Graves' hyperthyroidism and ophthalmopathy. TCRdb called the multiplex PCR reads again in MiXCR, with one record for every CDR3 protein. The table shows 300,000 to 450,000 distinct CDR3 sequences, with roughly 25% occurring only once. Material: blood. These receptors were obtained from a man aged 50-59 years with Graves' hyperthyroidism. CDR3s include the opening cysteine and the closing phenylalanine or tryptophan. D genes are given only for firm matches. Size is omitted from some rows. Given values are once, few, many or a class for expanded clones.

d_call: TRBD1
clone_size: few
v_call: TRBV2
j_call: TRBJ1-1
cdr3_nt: TGTGCCAGCAGTGAAGACAGGGGCGGGACTGAAGCTTTCTTT
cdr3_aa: CASSEDRGGTEAFF

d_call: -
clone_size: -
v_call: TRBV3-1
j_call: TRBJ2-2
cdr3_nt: TGTGCCAGCAGCCCAGGGGGGATGAACACCGGGGAGCTGTTTTTT
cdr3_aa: CASSPGGMNTGELFF

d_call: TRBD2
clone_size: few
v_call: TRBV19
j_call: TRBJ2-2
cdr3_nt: TGTGCCAGTAGGACTAGCGGTTACACCGGGGAGCTGTTTTTT
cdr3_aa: CASRTSGYTGELFF

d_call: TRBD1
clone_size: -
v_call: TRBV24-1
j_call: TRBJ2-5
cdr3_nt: TGTGCCACCAGTGACCCCGGGACAGAGACTTACCAAGAGACCCAGTACTTC
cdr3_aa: CATSDPGTETYQETQYF

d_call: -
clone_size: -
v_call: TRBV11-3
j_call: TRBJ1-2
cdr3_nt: TGTGCCAGCAGCTTCCCCGGAGGCTATGGCTACACCTTC
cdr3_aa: CASSFPGGYGYTF

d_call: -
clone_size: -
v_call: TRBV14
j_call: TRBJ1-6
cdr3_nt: TGTGCCAGCAGCCAAACCAGGGGAAATTCACCCCTCCACTTT
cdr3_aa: CASSQTRGNSPLHF

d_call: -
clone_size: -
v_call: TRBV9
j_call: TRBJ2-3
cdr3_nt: TGTGCCAGCAGCGTAGACAACACGAGGGCCACAGATACGCAGTATTTT
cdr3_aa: CASSVDNTRATDTQYF

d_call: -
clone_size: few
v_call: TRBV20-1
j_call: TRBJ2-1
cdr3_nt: TGCAGTGCTATCCTTCCCAGTGAGCAGTTCTTC
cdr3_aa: CSAILPSEQFF

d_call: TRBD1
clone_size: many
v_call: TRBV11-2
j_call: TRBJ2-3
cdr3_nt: TGTGCCAGCAGCTCAGACAGGGGAGATACGCAGTATTTT
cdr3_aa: CASSSDRGDTQYF

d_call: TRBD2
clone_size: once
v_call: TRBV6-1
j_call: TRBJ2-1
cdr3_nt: TGTGCCAGCAGTGACATCCCCCCCCTAGCGGGTAGAGTCGATGAGCAGTTCTTC
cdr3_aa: CASSDIPPLAGRVDEQFF

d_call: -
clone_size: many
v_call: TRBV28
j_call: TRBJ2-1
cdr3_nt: TGTGCCAGCAGTTTGTTTGGCGGCGAGCAGTTCTTC
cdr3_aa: CASSLFGGEQFF

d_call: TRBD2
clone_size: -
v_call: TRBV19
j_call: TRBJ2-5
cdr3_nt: TGTGCCAGTAGTATAGGAAGGCTAGCGGGAGAGACCCAGTACTTC
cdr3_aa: CASSIGRLAGETQYF

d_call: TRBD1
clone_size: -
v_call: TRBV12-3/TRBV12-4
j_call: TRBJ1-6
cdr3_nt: TGTGCCAGCAGTTTCGGGACAGGGGTTTCACCCCTCCACTTT
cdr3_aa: CASSFGTGVSPLHF

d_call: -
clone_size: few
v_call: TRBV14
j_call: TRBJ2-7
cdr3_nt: TGTGCCAGCAGCCAAGATCTCGAGACAAGCTACGAGCAGTACTTC
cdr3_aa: CASSQDLETSYEQYF

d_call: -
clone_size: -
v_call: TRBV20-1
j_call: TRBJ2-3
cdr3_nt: TGCAGTGCTTCCCCAGGGCCAGATACGCAGTATTTT
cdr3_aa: CSASPGPDTQYF

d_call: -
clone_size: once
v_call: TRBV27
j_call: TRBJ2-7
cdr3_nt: TGTGCCAGCAGTTTATCGCCCAGCCACGAGCAGTACTTC
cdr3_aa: CASSLSPSHEQYF

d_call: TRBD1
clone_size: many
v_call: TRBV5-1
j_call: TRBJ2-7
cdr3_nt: TGCGCCAGCAGCTTCGGACAGGCTGGCGACGAGCAGTACTTC
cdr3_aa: CASSFGQAGDEQYF